These 32 T cell receptor beta chains came from one sample sequenced in a study of blood T cell repertoires in COVID-19. Repertoires were generated with immunoSEQ multiplex PCR, while TCRdb's copy carries only in-frame clones and drops some. The sample lists fewer than 150,000 clones, approximately 88% occurring once. The material sequenced was peripheral blood. Receptor source: a woman aged 25 to 45 who had recovered from COVID-19.

This clone was counted a few times. V gene TRBV18 combines with J gene TRBJ2-7, with D maybe TRBD1 (5 bases). The germline V gene encodes CDR1 KGHSH and CDR2 LQKENI. This CDR3 region has 14 residues. Trimming removed 4 bases at V and 5 bases at J, with 15 bases between. The CDR3 is CASSLSSREDEQYF. CDR3 in DNA: TGTGCCAGCTCACTTTCGTCCAGGGAAGACGAGCAGTACTTC.

The genes are TRBV6-5 and TRBJ2-3; 15 bases are shared with TRBD2. The V and J ends lost 6 bases and 7 bases, in that order; junction bases with no gene match: 5. CDR3 length: 15 residues. CDR1 is MNHEY, CDR2 SVGAGI, per germline. This CDR3 is CASRGLAGGINTQYF. The CDR3 bases are TGTGCCAGCAGGGGACTAGCGGGAGGAATAAATACGCAGTATTTT.

This chain links TRBV7-6 with TRBJ1-3; D is unresolved. The CDR3 has 16 amino acids. Deletions cut 1 base from V and 0 bases from J, with 10 bases between. CDR1 and CDR2 from the germline V gene are SGHVS and FNYEAQ. The CDR3 spells CASSLVDKSSGNTIYF. In nucleotides, the CDR3 is TGTGCCAGCAGCTTAGTCGATAAGAGCTCTGGAAACACCATATATTTT.

V usage is TRBV7-9 and J usage is TRBJ2-7; tentative D call: TRBD2 (6 bases). The CDR3 runs to 13 residues. Trimming took off 7 bases at V and 6 bases at J, with 16 bases between the two ends. The germline CDR1 and CDR2 sequences are SEHNR and FQNEAQ (reference sequence). This chain's CDR3 is CASKTGEWTEQYF. The CDR3 DNA reads as TGTGCCAGCAAGACGGGAGAATGGACCGAGCAGTACTTC.

This clone was found once. The chain combines TRBV2 with TRBJ2-3; tentatively, D is TRBD2 (6 bases). The length of the CDR3 is 15 residues. CDR1 is SNHLY and CDR2 is FYNNEI in the germline V gene. V shed 3 bases and J shed 5 bases, with 15 bases lying between them. The CDR3 is CASSEERAGRDTQYF. The CDR3 nucleotides are TGTGCCAGCAGTGAGGAGCGGGCGGGGAGAGATACGCAGTATTTT.

This clone has only a few counts. This chain joins TRBV5-4 and TRBJ2-1, with TRBD2 matching 9 bases. There are 16 residues in the CDR3. Per the germline V gene, CDR1 is SGHNT and CDR2 is YYREEE (reference sequence). J gave up 6 bases and V 0 bases, and 7 bases lay outside the gene matches. For the CDR3, the DNA is TGTGCCAGCAGCTTGGGTGGTCTAGCGGGGAGCAATGAGCAGTTCTTC. Its protein is CASSLGGLAGSNEQFF.

This clone has only a few counts. This chain connects TRBV27 to TRBJ1-2; 9 positions match TRBD1. CDR3 length equals 16 residues. With 4 bases clipped from V and 8 bases from J, the junction kept 14 bases outside the gene matches. Germline values: CDR1 MNHEY, CDR2 SMNVEV (reference sequence). CDR3 region: CASSSEGTGGSLGYTF. The DNA of the CDR3 is TGTGCCAGCAGTTCGGAAGGAACAGGGGGCTCGTTAGGCTACACCTTC.

The sample holds a few counts of this clone. The gene calls are TRBV5-4 and TRBJ2-5; 10 positions match TRBD2. The V gene's germline CDR1 is SGHNT and CDR2 YYREEE (reference sequence). The CDR3 covers 15 residues. V trimming: 1 base; J trimming: 2 bases; junction bases outside the gene matches: 2. CDR3 region: CASSLTSGVQETQYF. The CDR3 DNA follows: TGTGCCAGCAGCTTGACTAGCGGGGTTCAAGAGACCCAGTACTTC.

This clone was found a few times. The V and J genes are TRBV5-1 and TRBJ1-2; 7 bases align to TRBD1. Germline-derived CDR1 and CDR2 are SGHRS and YFSETQ. CDR3 length: 14 amino acids. The V segment lost 4 bases and the J segment 2 bases; nucleotides outside the gene matches: 5. This chain's CDR3 is CASSSATGNYGYTF. CDR3 DNA sequence: TGCGCCAGCAGCAGCGCGACAGGGAACTATGGCTACACCTTC.

This chain joins TRBV14 and TRBJ1-1; 9 bases map to TRBD1. In germline, CDR1 is SGHDN, CDR2 FVKESK. V lost 2 bases and J lost 7; bases outside the gene matches: 14. CDR3 length: 17 amino acids. CDR3 residues: CASSQLTGTGYEVEAFF. Here the CDR3 DNA reads TGTGCCAGCAGCCAACTAACCGGGACAGGGTATGAGGTTGAAGCTTTCTTT.

A few counts support this clone. The V call is TRBV5-6, the J call TRBJ1-2, with D tentatively TRBD1 (5 bases). This CDR3 region has 18 residues. V lost 4 bases and J lost 0, with 22 bases in between. Germline V gene data show CDR1 as SGHDT and CDR2 as YYEEEE. CDR3 sequence: CASSPNLGVKEANYGYTF. The CDR3 nucleotides read TGTGCCAGCAGCCCGAACCTAGGGGTCAAGGAAGCTAACTATGGCTACACCTTC.

The chain recombines TRBV19 with TRBJ1-4, with 7 bases aligning to TRBD1. V was pared by 0 bases and J by 6 bases, with 4 bases of the junction left unmatched. CDR3 length equals 15 residues. Per germline, CDR1 LNHDA and CDR2 SQIVND (reference sequence). CDR3 sequence (DNA): TGTGCCAGTAGTATAGATTCAAGGGGGCATGAAAAACTGTTTTTT. Protein sequence: CASSIDSRGHEKLFF. The full variable domain, rest sourced from reference TRBV19 and TRBJ1-4, is DGGITQSPKYLFRKEGQNVTLSCEQNLNHDAMYWYRQDPGQGLRLIYYSQIVNDFQKGDIAEGYSVSREKKESFPLTVTSAQKNPTAFYLCASSIDSRGHEKLFFGSGTQLSVL.

This sequence joins TRBV18 and TRBJ2-7; maybe TRBD2 (6 bases). There are 14 residues in the CDR3. Trimming stripped 3 bases from V and 2 bases from J, with 11 bases between. Germline CDR1 KGHSH, CDR2 LQKENI. The CDR3 nucleotides read TGTGCCAGCTCACCCGGGGGAACCCCCTACGAGCAGTACTTC. The encoded protein is CASSPGGTPYEQYF.

The chain links TRBV5-4 to TRBJ1-1; TRBD1 matches 8 bases. The CDR3 runs to 16 residues. Losses at the gene ends were 3 bases for V and 0 bases for J; bases not matched to a gene: 7. The germline gives CDR1 SGHNT, CDR2 YYREEE (reference sequence). CDR3 sequence (DNA): TGTGCCAGCAGCTCCCGGGACAGGCCGATGAACACTGAAGCTTTCTTT. Translating gives CASSSRDRPMNTEAFF.

This sequence joins TRBV5-4 and TRBJ2-6, with D possibly matching TRBD1 (5 bases). Germline V gene lookup returns CDR1 SGHNT and CDR2 YYREEE (reference sequence). CDR3 size: 18 residues. Trimming shortened V by 0 bases and J by 0 bases, and 13 bases separated the two germline ends. The CDR3 here is CASSLGNRILSGANVLTF. CDR3 DNA: TGTGCCAGCAGCTTGGGGAACAGGATCCTCTCTGGGGCCAACGTCCTGACTTTC. Drawing the rest from reference TRBV5-4 and TRBJ2-6, the complete variable domain is ETGVTQSPTHLIKTRGQQVTLRCSSQSGHNTVSWYQQALGQGPQFIFQYYREEENGRGNFPPRFSGLQFPNYSSELNVNALELDDSALYLCASSLGNRILSGANVLTFGAGSRLTVL.

This clone was observed once. The V gene is TRBV9, the J gene TRBJ2-5, with 8 bases aligning to TRBD2. Germline-derived CDR1 and CDR2 are SGDLS and YYNGEE. The CDR3 consists of 15 residues. V shed 6 bases and J 4 bases; nucleotides not matched to a gene: 11. The CDR3 is CASTRAGALGETQYF. CDR3 DNA: TGTGCCAGCACCAGAGCGGGAGCGTTAGGAGAGACCCAGTACTTC.

This clone was seen once. This sequence joins TRBV5-1 and TRBJ2-7; TRBD2 is a possible D gene (6 bases). The length of the CDR3 is 18 residues. V lost 0 bases and J lost 0, with 19 bases in between. Germline V gene lookup returns CDR1 SGHRS and CDR2 YFSETQ. Written as DNA, the CDR3 is TGCGCCAGCAGCTTGGAGTCCCCCCGGACTACCAGCTCCTACGAGCAGTACTTC. This encodes CASSLESPRTTSSYEQYF.

This chain joins TRBV27 and TRBJ2-6, with 11 bases matching TRBD1. The germline V gene encodes CDR1 MNHEY and CDR2 SMNVEV (reference sequence). V dropped 5 bases and J dropped 13; count of bases not matched to a gene: 7. The CDR3 sequence is 14 residues long. The CDR3 DNA reads TGTGCCAGCAGTCTCGGTGGGACAGGGGGGGTCCTGACTTTC. It codes for CASSLGGTGGVLTF.

This chain's CDR3 is CASSQGVWSNYGYTF. The CDR3 DNA follows: TGTGCCAGTAGCCAGGGGGTTTGGTCTAACTATGGCTACACCTTC. V and J are TRBV19 and TRBJ1-2, with TRBD1 identical over 7 bases. V was clipped by 6 bases and J by 0 bases; unmatched bases: 7. CDR3 length: 15 amino acids. CDR1 is LNHDA, CDR2 SQIVND, per germline (reference sequence). Full variable domain (rest looked up from reference TRBV19 and TRBJ1-2): DGGITQSPKYLFRKEGQNVTLSCEQNLNHDAMYWYRQDPGQGLRLIYYSQIVNDFQKGDIAEGYSVSREKKESFPLTVTSAQKNPTAFYLCASSQGVWSNYGYTFGSGTRLTVV.

The chain links TRBV19 to TRBJ1-5; 8 positions match TRBD1. Germline CDR1 is LNHDA and CDR2 is SQIVND (reference sequence). The CDR3 is made up of 15 amino acids. V gave up 7 bases and J gave up 2 bases; unmatched junction bases: 7. The CDR3 sequence: CASNLDRAGNQPQHF. The CDR3 nucleotides read TGTGCCAGTAATCTGGACAGGGCGGGCAATCAGCCCCAGCATTTT.

The V gene is TRBV5-1, the J gene TRBJ2-7, with D uncertain. V was trimmed by 5 bases and J by 0 bases, leaving 15 bases between them. Germline CDR1 reads SGHRS; CDR2 reads YFSETQ. The CDR3 runs to 15 residues. The CDR3 region has the DNA TGCGCCAGCAGGGCCAATCCGGAGATCTCCTACGAGCAGTACTTC. Protein product: CASRANPEISYEQYF. Supplemented by reference TRBV5-1 and TRBJ2-7, the full variable domain reads KAGVTQTPRYLIKTRGQQVTLSCSPISGHRSVSWYQQTPGQGLQFLFEYFSETQRNKGNFPGRFSGRQFSNSRSEMNVSTLELGDSALYLCASRANPEISYEQYFGPGTRLTVT.

V and J are TRBV5-4 and TRBJ2-7; 8 bases are a match to TRBD2. Germline-derived CDR1 and CDR2 are SGHNT and YYREEE (reference sequence). Trimming removed 4 bases from V and 0 bases from J; junction bases left unmatched: 9. The CDR3 is 16 residues long. DNA of the CDR3: TGTGCCAGCAGCCCGGACACTAGCGGCTTCTCCTACGAGCAGTACTTC. Its protein is CASSPDTSGFSYEQYF.

The chain carries TRBV7-3 and TRBJ2-7; 9 nucleotides align to TRBD1. Germline lookup yields CDR1 SGHTA and CDR2 FQGTGA. V gave up 6 bases and J gave up 4 bases; unmatched junction bases: 10. The CDR3 sequence is 15 residues long. This chain's CDR3 is CASSSQPGQGYEQYF. Written as DNA, the CDR3 is TGTGCCAGCAGTTCTCAACCGGGACAGGGATACGAGCAGTACTTC.

CDR3 loop: CAIRDPLAGVPSTDTQYF. In nucleotides, the CDR3 is TGTGCCATCAGGGATCCACTAGCGGGAGTCCCTAGCACAGATACGCAGTATTTT. V is TRBV10-3 and J is TRBJ2-3, with 11 bases fitting TRBD2. Looked up from germline, CDR1 is ENHRY and CDR2 is SYGVKD. The trim removed 6 bases at V and 0 bases at J, leaving 11 bases unmatched. The CDR3 extends over 18 amino acids.

This clone was seen once. In DNA, the CDR3 is TGCGCCAGCAGCCCCGGGACAGGGGATAGTGGCTACACCTTC. This translates into CASSPGTGDSGYTF. This sequence joins TRBV5-1 and TRBJ1-2; 10 positions agree with TRBD1. Germline V gene data show CDR1 as SGHRS and CDR2 as YFSETQ. Trimming took 4 bases from V and 7 from J; bases not matched to a gene: 7. This CDR3 is 14 amino acids long. Together with reference TRBV5-1 and TRBJ1-2, the CDR3 gives the full variable domain: KAGVTQTPRYLIKTRGQQVTLSCSPISGHRSVSWYQQTPGQGLQFLFEYFSETQRNKGNFPGRFSGRQFSNSRSEMNVSTLELGDSALYLCASSPGTGDSGYTFGSGTRLTVV.

The chain uses TRBV9 and TRBJ1-2; tentative D call: TRBD1 (6 bases). The germline V and J ends were trimmed by 5 bases and 2 bases, with 16 bases remaining between them. CDR3 size: 15 residues. From germline, CDR1 is SGDLS and CDR2 YYNGEE. The CDR3 loop is CASRSFAGANYGYTF. As DNA, the CDR3 is TGTGCCAGCAGGAGTTTCGCAGGGGCGAACTATGGCTACACCTTC.

The V gene is TRBV6-5, the J gene TRBJ1-1, with unresolved D. Germline V gives CDR1 MNHEY, CDR2 SVGAGI. Trimming left V 6 bases short and J 4 bases short, with 9 bases between. This CDR3 has 12 residues. This chain's CDR3 is CASRGEGTEAFF. DNA of the CDR3: TGTGCCAGCAGGGGAGAGGGCACTGAAGCTTTCTTT.

This clone was counted a few times. The chain couples TRBV7-6 to TRBJ2-1; tentative D call: TRBD2 (6 bases). Germline V lookup: CDR1 SGHVS, CDR2 FNYEAQ. This CDR3 is built from 15 residues. V was pared by 1 base and J by 7 bases, with 14 bases between. The CDR3 spells CASSLGGTSSNEQFF. The CDR3 nucleotides read TGTGCCAGCAGCTTAGGGGGAACTAGCAGTAATGAGCAGTTCTTC.

This clone turned up a few times. The V and J genes are TRBV7-9 and TRBJ2-1; weak D call: TRBD2 (6 bases). Germline V gene lookup returns CDR1 SEHNR and CDR2 FQNEAQ (reference sequence). This CDR3 has 15 residues. Deletions cut 1 base from V and 9 bases from J, with 16 bases between. The CDR3, as DNA: TGTGCCAGCAGCTTAGATACAGCGGGCCTGGGTGAGCAGTTCTTC. Residues: CASSLDTAGLGEQFF.

This rearrangement joins TRBV27 to TRBJ2-1; possible D gene TRBD2, 5 bases. Looked up from germline, CDR1 is MNHEY and CDR2 is SMNVEV (reference sequence). The CDR3 contains 14 residues. V shed 8 bases and J shed 1 base, with 12 bases lying between them. CDR3 loop: CASRTGSSYNEQFF. CDR3 nucleotide sequence: TGTGCCAGCCGTACGGGATCGTCCTACAATGAGCAGTTCTTC.

This chain uses TRBV7-9 with TRBJ2-5; weak D call: TRBD2 (6 bases). Germline CDR1 SEHNR, CDR2 FQNEAQ (reference sequence). The V and J ends lost 5 bases and 0 bases respectively, with 13 bases between them. The CDR3 loop spans 15 amino acids. CDR3: CASSLTRGNQETQYF. Here the CDR3 DNA reads TGTGCCAGCAGCCTGACCCGGGGGAACCAAGAGACCCAGTACTTC.

The chain joins TRBV7-3 to TRBJ2-7, with unresolved D. Germline CDR1 SGHTA, CDR2 FQGTGA. The ends were cut back, 1 base at V and 0 bases at J, with 10 bases in the middle. The CDR3 sequence is 15 residues long. CDR3 amino acids: CASSLMGPGSYEQYF. As DNA, the CDR3 is TGTGCCAGCAGCTTAATGGGTCCAGGCTCCTACGAGCAGTACTTC.